The clone carrying this T cell receptor beta chain was detected only once. Antigen: not known. Using immunoSEQ multiplex PCR, the repertoire was profiled, and TCRdb retains in-frame clones only, with some absent. The repertoire holds about 52,000 clones, with around 83% as singletons. The sample comes from a study of memory CD4+ T cells and cytomegalovirus serostatus. Single viable CD3+CD4+CD8-CD45RO+ cells were sorted as the memory CD4+ T cells. CMV serostatus came from serum IgG against pp150, pp28, p38, p52. Study-level findings and limits: Each of approximately 61 CMV-associated TCRbeta sequences occurred in one to five individuals. The CMV-associated TCR signature appears largely within the CD4+ memory repertoire.

The sample consisted of memory CD4+ T cells from blood. The receptor comes from an adult in good health and CMV-seropositive.

CDR3 sequence reads: CASSLPSTQGLGGYTF. In DNA, the CDR3 is TGTGCCAGCAGTTTGCCCTCCACTCAGGGGCTGGGTGGCTACACCTTC. The chain recombines TRBV28 with TRBJ1-2; weak D call: TRBD1 (6 bases). The V gene lost 3 bases and the J gene lost 7 bases, with 21 bases spanning the gap. This CDR3 region has 16 residues. Germline lookup yields CDR1 MDHEN and CDR2 SYDVKM.